The 26 T cell receptor beta chains presented below share a single source sample, sequenced in a study of control samples from healthy donors and cancer patients. The method was immunoSEQ multiplex PCR; TCRdb's version includes in-frame clones alone and lacks a portion of them. The data show some 150,000 clones, more than 80% seen once. Sequenced input: blood. The receptors were gathered from a man in his late teens or twenties in good health.

A note on this clone: One junction end does not reproduce the germline sequence, and a read error may be involved. This chain uses TRBV6-1 with TRBJ2-1; D is ambiguous. The CDR3 is made up of 15 amino acids. Germline loops: CDR1 MNHNS, CDR2 SASEGT. CDR3 amino acids: CASSEGRPSYNEQFF. CDR3 nucleotide sequence: TGTGCCAGCAGCGAAGGACGGCCCTCCTACAATGAGCAGTTCTTC.

Only one count was recorded for this clone. The genes are TRBV19 and TRBJ2-7; maybe TRBD2 (7 bases). This CDR3 comprises 14 residues. CDR1 and CDR2 from the germline V gene are LNHDA and SQIVND (reference sequence). V lost 3 bases and J lost 5, with 14 bases in between. This chain's CDR3 is CASSMPGEGNEQYF. CDR3 in DNA: TGTGCCAGTAGTATGCCAGGGGAGGGGAACGAGCAGTACTTC.

The gene calls are TRBV7-2 and TRBJ2-6; D assignment may be TRBD1 or TRBD2 (6 bases each). Germline V gives CDR1 SGHTA, CDR2 FQGNSA. V was cut by 5 bases and J by 4 bases, with 15 bases left in between. CDR3 length: 16 amino acids. CDR3 loop: CASSLPRGQGANVLTF. CDR3 coding DNA: TGTGCCAGCAGCCTGCCCCGGGGGCAAGGGGCCAACGTCCTGACTTTC.

The CDR3 spells CASSLKRGTVDYEQYF. DNA of the CDR3: TGCGCCAGCAGCCTCAAAAGGGGGACAGTCGACTACGAGCAGTACTTC. J is TRBJ2-7 and V is TRBV4-1; 7 bases line up with TRBD1. CDR3 length equals 16 residues. Germline CDR1 and CDR2: MGHRA and YSYEKL. V lost 4 bases, J lost 3 bases, and 12 bases stayed unmatched.

The rearrangement uses TRBV2 and TRBJ1-5; possibly TRBD1 for D (6 bases). The CDR3 covers 15 residues. Looked up from germline, CDR1 is SNHLY and CDR2 is FYNNEI. V was clipped by 1 base and J by 2 bases, with 9 bases between them. In DNA, the CDR3 is TGTGCCAGCAGTGAAGGGGGGCAAGGCAATCAGCCCCAGCATTTT. This encodes CASSEGGQGNQPQHF.

The chain has TRBV5-4 and TRBJ2-7; 8 positions match TRBD2. Germline V gene lookup returns CDR1 SGHNT and CDR2 YYREEE (reference sequence). J gave up 1 base and V 1 base, and 4 bases lay outside the gene matches. This CDR3 has 15 residues. CDR3 residues: CASSLYGRESYEQYF. The CDR3 DNA sequence: TGTGCCAGCAGCTTGTACGGGAGGGAGTCCTACGAGCAGTACTTC.

This chain joins TRBV3-1 (or the pseudogene TRBV3-2) and TRBJ2-7, with TRBD1 matching 11 bases. There are 16 residues in the CDR3. V shed 1 base and J 3 bases; nucleotides not matched to a gene: 5. CDR1 LGHDT and CDR2 YNNKEL come from the germline V gene (reference sequence). The CDR3 region has the DNA TGTGCCAGCAGCCAAGGACCGGGACAGGGGGTCTACGAGCAGTACTTC. Translating gives CASSQGPGQGVYEQYF.

The genes are TRBV27 and TRBJ1-4; TRBD1 aligns across 7 bases. Trimming removed 7 bases from V and 0 bases from J; junction bases left unmatched: 5. This CDR3 has 15 amino acids. CDR1 is MNHEY, CDR2 SMNVEV, per germline (reference sequence). CDR3 in DNA: TGTGCCAGCAAGCCGACAGGGACAACTAATGAAAAACTGTTTTTT. Translation gives CASKPTGTTNEKLFF.

V usage is TRBV19 and J usage is TRBJ1-1; D is unresolved. The CDR3 has 14 amino acids. Trimming took off 3 bases at V and 1 base at J, with 9 bases between the two ends. Germline V CDR1 and CDR2: LNHDA, SQIVND (reference sequence). The CDR3 sequence: CASSIGRTNTEAFF. The CDR3 DNA reads as TGTGCCAGTAGTATTGGCAGGACGAACACTGAAGCTTTCTTT.

The chain joins TRBV7-2 to TRBJ2-1, with a weak D call TRBD2 (6 bases). Trimming cost V 5 bases and J 2 bases, with 13 bases left between them. The length of the CDR3 is 15 residues. From germline, CDR1 is SGHTA and CDR2 FQGNSA. CDR3 nucleotide sequence: TGTGCCAGCAGCCCCACTAGCTTGGCCTACAATGAGCAGTTCTTC. Protein: CASSPTSLAYNEQFF.

The chain has TRBV5-1 and TRBJ1-2, with 10 bases that match TRBD1. Per germline, CDR1 SGHRS and CDR2 YFSETQ. This CDR3 is 15 amino acids long. Trimming cost V 0 bases and J 3 bases; bases outside gene matches: 2. CDR3 loop: CASSLETGGYYGYTF. CDR3 in DNA: TGCGCCAGCAGCTTGGAGACAGGGGGCTACTATGGCTACACCTTC.

The chain couples TRBV24-1 to TRBJ2-2, with D unclear. CDR1 is KGHDR, CDR2 SFDVKD, per germline. V was shortened by 2 bases and J by 2 bases, with 8 bases between the two germline ends. This CDR3 has 15 amino acids. CDR3 residues: CATSDWNGNTGELFF. The CDR3 region has the DNA TGTGCCACCAGTGATTGGAACGGTAACACCGGGGAGCTGTTTTTT.

The chain combines TRBV6-1 with TRBJ2-7; the match to TRBD1 covers 9 bases. The CDR3 contains 16 residues. CDR1 MNHNS and CDR2 SASEGT come from the germline V gene. After removal of 3 bases from V and 3 bases from J, the junction contained 9 bases not matched to a gene. CDR3 loop: CASSEPTGQGLYEQYF. The CDR3, as DNA: TGTGCCAGCAGTGAGCCGACGGGACAGGGCCTCTACGAGCAGTACTTC.

This rearrangement joins TRBV7-2 to TRBJ2-3; possible D gene TRBD1, 8 bases. V dropped 5 bases and J dropped 3 bases, with 12 bases sitting between them. The CDR3 is made up of 14 amino acids. The germline gives CDR1 SGHTA, CDR2 FQGNSA. The CDR3 protein is CASSQQGGTDTQYF. For the CDR3, the DNA is TGTGCCAGCAGCCAACAGGGGGGGACAGATACGCAGTATTTT.

The rearrangement links TRBV3-1 (or the pseudogene TRBV3-2) to TRBJ2-5; D unclear. The CDR3 contains 15 residues. Between the trimmed V and J ends, which lost 1 base and 5 bases, there was a span of 14 bases. The V gene's germline CDR1 is LGHDT and CDR2 YNNKEL (reference sequence). CDR3 protein: CASSQGPRSSETQYF. The CDR3 DNA sequence: TGTGCCAGCAGCCAAGGACCTAGGAGCAGCGAGACCCAGTACTTC.

This rearrangement joins TRBV4-1 to TRBJ1-2; D is perhaps TRBD1 (5 bases). CDR1 MGHRA and CDR2 YSYEKL come from the germline V gene. The CDR3 spans 12 residues. Trimming pared 4 bases from V and 5 bases from J, leaving 8 bases between. The CDR3 nucleotides are TGCGCCAGCAGCCTTCCAGGGTATGGCTACACCTTC. It translates to CASSLPGYGYTF.

This rearrangement joins TRBV2 to TRBJ1-1; D gene unclear. V was pared by 6 bases and J by 3 bases, with 11 bases between. Germline CDR1 reads SNHLY; CDR2 reads FYNNEI. The CDR3 length is 13 residues. The CDR3 spells CASSMTMDTEAFF. DNA of the CDR3: TGTGCCAGCAGCATGACTATGGACACTGAAGCTTTCTTT.

This sequence joins TRBV7-2 and TRBJ1-4; 9 bases map to TRBD1. The ends lost 5 bases at V and 8 bases at J; junction bases unmatched: 3. Germline V gene data show CDR1 as SGHTA and CDR2 as FQGNSA. There are 13 residues in the CDR3. The CDR3 protein is CASSLTGGEKLFF. The CDR3, as DNA: TGTGCCAGCAGCCTTACAGGGGGCGAAAAACTGTTTTTT.

The V call is TRBV5-1, the J call TRBJ2-5, with D unclear. Trimming removed 1 base at V and 5 bases at J, with 12 bases between. CDR1 is SGHRS and CDR2 is YFSETQ in the germline V gene. This CDR3 has 14 residues. CDR3 nucleotide sequence: TGCGCCAGCAGCTTGTCTGACAACTGGGAGACCCAGTACTTC. Encoded protein: CASSLSDNWETQYF.

The J gene is TRBJ2-3, the V gene TRBV5-1; 9 bases match TRBD2. The CDR3 consists of 13 residues. Germline V CDR1 and CDR2: SGHRS, YFSETQ. The V segment lost 6 bases and the J segment 5 bases; nucleotides outside the gene matches: 4. The CDR3 DNA reads as TGCGCCAGCACTGCGGGGGGGCAAGATACGCAGTATTTT. It codes for CASTAGGQDTQYF.

This chain links TRBV29-1 with TRBJ2-2; D is uncertain. Germline V gene sequence: CDR1 SQVTM, CDR2 ANQGSEA. V shed 7 bases and J shed 4 bases, with 7 bases lying between them. This CDR3 is 11 amino acids long. The CDR3 region has the DNA TGCAGCGCGACACTCACCGGGGAGCTGTTTTTT. Protein: CSATLTGELFF.

The chain carries TRBV7-8 and TRBJ1-5, with TRBD1 as a possible D gene (6 bases). Germline CDR1 reads SGHVS; CDR2 reads FQNEAQ. The CDR3 covers 13 residues. The V and J ends lost 5 bases and 5 bases respectively, with 10 bases between them. The CDR3 nucleotides read TGTGCCAGCAGCCCTCCAGGGGATCAGCCCCAGCATTTT. The encoded protein is CASSPPGDQPQHF.

The V call is TRBV28, the J call TRBJ1-3; D is unclear. Looked up from germline, CDR1 is MDHEN and CDR2 is SYDVKM. V was shortened by 10 bases and J by 4 bases, with 14 bases between the two germline ends. The CDR3 contains 13 residues. The CDR3 reads CATVRASGNTIYF. DNA of the CDR3: TGTGCCACCGTCCGGGCGAGCGGAAACACCATATATTTT.

V and J are TRBV11-1 and TRBJ2-7, with a weak D call TRBD2 (5 bases). The CDR3 has 14 residues. Trimming removed 5 bases at V and 3 bases at J, with 14 bases between. From germline, CDR1 is SGHAT and CDR2 FQDESV (reference sequence). The CDR3 DNA sequence: TGTGCCAGCAGCCTCCCGGGGAACCTCTACGAGCAGTACTTC. Its translation: CASSLPGNLYEQYF.

The chain links TRBV5-1 to TRBJ1-2; possible D gene TRBD1, 6 bases. V was cut by 3 bases and J by 2 bases, with 14 bases left in between. This CDR3 has 15 residues. Per the germline V gene, CDR1 is SGHRS and CDR2 is YFSETQ. The DNA for the CDR3 is TGCGCCAGCAGCTCGAAACAGGGCCCCAACTATGGCTACACCTTC. Its protein product is CASSSKQGPNYGYTF.

This sequence joins TRBV11-2 and TRBJ2-4; D possibly corresponds to TRBD2 (5 bases). CDR1 is SGHAT and CDR2 is FQNNGV in the germline V gene. V was clipped by 0 bases and J by 2 bases, with 14 bases between them. The CDR3 contains 17 residues. The CDR3 DNA reads as TGTGCCAGCAGCTTAGATGAGGACTCTGTAACCAAAAACATTCAGTACTTC. This translates into CASSLDEDSVTKNIQYF.